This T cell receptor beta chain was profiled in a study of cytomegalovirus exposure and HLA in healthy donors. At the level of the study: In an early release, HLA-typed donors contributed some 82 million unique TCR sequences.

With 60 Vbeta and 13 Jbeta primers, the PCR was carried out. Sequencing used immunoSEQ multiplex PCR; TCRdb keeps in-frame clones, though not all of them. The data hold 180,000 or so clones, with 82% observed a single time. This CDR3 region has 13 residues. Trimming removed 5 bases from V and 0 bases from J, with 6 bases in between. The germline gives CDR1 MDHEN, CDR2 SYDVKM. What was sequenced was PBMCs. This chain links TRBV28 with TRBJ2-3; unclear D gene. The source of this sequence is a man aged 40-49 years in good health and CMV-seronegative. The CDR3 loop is CASSLSSTDTQYF. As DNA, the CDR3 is TGTGCCAGCAGTCTGTCTAGCACAGATACGCAGTATTTT.